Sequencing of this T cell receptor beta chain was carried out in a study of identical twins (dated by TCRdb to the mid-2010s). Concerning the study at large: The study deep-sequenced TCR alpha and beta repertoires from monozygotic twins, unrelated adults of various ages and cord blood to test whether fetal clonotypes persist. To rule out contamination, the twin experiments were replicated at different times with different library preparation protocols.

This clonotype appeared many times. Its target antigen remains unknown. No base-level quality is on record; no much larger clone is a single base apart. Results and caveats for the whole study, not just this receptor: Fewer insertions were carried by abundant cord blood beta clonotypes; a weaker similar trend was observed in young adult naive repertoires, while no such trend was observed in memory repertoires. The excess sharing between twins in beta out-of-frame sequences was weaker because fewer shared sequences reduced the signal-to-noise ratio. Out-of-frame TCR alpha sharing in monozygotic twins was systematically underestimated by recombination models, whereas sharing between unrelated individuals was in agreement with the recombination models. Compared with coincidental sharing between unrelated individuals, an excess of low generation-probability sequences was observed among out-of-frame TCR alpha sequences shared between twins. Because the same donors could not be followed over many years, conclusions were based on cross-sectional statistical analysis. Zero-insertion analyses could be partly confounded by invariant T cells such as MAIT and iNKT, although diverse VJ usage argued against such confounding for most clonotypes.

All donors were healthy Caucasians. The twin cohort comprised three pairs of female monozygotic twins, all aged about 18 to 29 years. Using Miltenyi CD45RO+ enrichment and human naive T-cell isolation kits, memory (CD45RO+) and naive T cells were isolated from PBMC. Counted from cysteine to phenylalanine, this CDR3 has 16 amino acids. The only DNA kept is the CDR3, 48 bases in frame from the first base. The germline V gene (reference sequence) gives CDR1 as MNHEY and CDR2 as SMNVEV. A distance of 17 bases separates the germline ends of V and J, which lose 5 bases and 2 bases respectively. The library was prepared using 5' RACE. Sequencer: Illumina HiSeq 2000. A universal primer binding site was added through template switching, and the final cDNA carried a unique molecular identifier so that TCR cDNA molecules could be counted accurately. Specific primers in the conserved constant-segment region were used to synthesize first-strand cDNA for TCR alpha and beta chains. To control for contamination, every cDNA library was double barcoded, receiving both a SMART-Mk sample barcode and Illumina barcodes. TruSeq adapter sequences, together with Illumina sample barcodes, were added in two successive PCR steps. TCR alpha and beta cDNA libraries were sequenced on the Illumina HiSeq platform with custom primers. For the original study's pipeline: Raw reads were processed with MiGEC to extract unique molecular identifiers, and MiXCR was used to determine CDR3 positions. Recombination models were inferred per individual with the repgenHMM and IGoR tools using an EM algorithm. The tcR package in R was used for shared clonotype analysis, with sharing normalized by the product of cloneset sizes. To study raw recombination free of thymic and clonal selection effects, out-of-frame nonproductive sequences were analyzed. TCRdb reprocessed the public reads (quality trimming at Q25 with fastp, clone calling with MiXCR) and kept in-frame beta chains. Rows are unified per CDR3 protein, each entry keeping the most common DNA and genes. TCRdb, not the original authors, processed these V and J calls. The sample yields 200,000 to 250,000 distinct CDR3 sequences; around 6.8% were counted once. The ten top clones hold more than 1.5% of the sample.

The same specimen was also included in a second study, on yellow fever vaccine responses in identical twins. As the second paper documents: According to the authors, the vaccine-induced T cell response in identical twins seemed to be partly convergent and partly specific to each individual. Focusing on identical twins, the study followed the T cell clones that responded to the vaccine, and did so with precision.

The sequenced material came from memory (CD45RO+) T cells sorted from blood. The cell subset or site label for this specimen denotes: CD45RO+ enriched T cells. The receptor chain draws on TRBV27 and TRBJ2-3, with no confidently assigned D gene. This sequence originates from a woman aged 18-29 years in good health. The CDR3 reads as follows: CASSPLLGPYTDTQYF. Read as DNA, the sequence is TGTGCCAGCAGTCCATTACTCGGGCCATACACAGATACGCAGTATTTT.